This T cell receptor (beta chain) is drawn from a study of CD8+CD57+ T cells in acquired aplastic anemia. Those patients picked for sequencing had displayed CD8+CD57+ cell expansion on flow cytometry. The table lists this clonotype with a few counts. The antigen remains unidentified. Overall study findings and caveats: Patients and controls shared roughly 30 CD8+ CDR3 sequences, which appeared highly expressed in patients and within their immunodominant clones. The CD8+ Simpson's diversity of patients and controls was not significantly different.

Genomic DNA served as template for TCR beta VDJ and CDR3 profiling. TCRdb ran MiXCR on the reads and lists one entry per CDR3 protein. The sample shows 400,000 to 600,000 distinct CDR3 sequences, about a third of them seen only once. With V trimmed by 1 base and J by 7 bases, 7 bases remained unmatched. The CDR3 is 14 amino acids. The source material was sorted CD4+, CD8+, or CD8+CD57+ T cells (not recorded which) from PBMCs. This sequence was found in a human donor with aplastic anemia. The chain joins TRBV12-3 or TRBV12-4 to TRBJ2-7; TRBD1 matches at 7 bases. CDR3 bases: TGTGCCAGCAGTTTAGTCGAGGGGGCAAGGGAGCAGTACTTC. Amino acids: CASSLVEGAREQYF.